These T cell receptor beta chains were read from a single sample in a study of blood T cell repertoires in COVID-19. Only in-frame clones appear in the TCRdb table, and some are missing; sequencing was by immunoSEQ multiplex PCR. The sample has 140,000 or so clones, approximately 90% seen once. Sequenced: peripheral blood. These receptors originate from a woman in her forties or fifties with acute or convalescent COVID-19. Each CDR3 is given with its conserved first and last residue. Fields, in order: D gene, CDR3 length, J gene, V gene, clone size, CDR3 DNA, CDR3 protein. A D gene is named only where the DNA matches it firmly. Rows may omit the clone size; those that give it use once, few, many or a size class.

D: NA
length: 13
J: TRBJ2-7
V: TRBV7-8
size: NA
DNA: TGTGCCAGCAGCTTCCAGGGGACCTACGAGCAGTACTTC
CDR3: CASSFQGTYEQYF

D: TRBD1
length: 16
J: TRBJ1-2
V: TRBV10-3
size: NA
DNA: TGTGCCATCAGGGGAGGACAGGGCCTAACTAACTATGGCTACACCTTC
CDR3: CAIRGGQGLTNYGYTF

D: TRBD1
length: 15
J: TRBJ2-2
V: TRBV7-3
size: NA
DNA: TGTGCCAGCAGCGCCCACGACAGGGACACCGGGGAGCTGTTTTTT
CDR3: CASSAHDRDTGELFF

D: TRBD1
length: 14
J: TRBJ2-1
V: TRBV3-1/TRBV3-2
size: NA
DNA: TGTGCCAGCAGCCCCCGGGACAGAGACAATGAGCAGTTCTTC
CDR3: CASSPRDRDNEQFF

D: NA
length: 11
J: TRBJ1-2
V: TRBV28
size: once
DNA: TGTGCCAGCAGGACAGTCTATGGCTACACCTTC
CDR3: CASRTVYGYTF

D: NA
length: 16
J: TRBJ2-1
V: TRBV6-2/TRBV6-3
size: NA
DNA: TGTGCCAGCAGTTACCTCGCGGACCGGAGGGACAATGAGCAGTTCTTC
CDR3: CASSYLADRRDNEQFF

D: NA
length: 14
J: TRBJ2-7
V: TRBV13
size: NA
DNA: TGTGCCAGCAGCTTCGGGATCCTCTCCTACGAGCAGTACTTC
CDR3: CASSFGILSYEQYF

D: NA
length: 14
J: TRBJ2-1
V: TRBV11-3
size: NA
DNA: TGTGCCAGCAGCTTAGTCGGGAGTAGCAATGAGCAGTTCTTC
CDR3: CASSLVGSSNEQFF

D: NA
length: 14
J: TRBJ2-7
V: TRBV5-4
size: NA
DNA: TGTGCCAGCAGCTTTAGCGGACCTACGAGAGTGCAGTACTTC
CDR3: CASSFSGPTRVQYF

D: NA
length: 14
J: TRBJ1-1
V: TRBV9
size: NA
DNA: TGTGCCAGCAGCGTAGATACGGTGAACACTGAAGCTTTCTTT
CDR3: CASSVDTVNTEAFF

D: NA
length: 15
J: TRBJ1-5
V: TRBV5-8
size: NA
DNA: TGTGCCAGCGGACCCAGGGTGAATAGCAATCAGCCCCAGCATTTT
CDR3: CASGPRVNSNQPQHF

D: NA
length: 15
J: TRBJ2-2
V: TRBV7-9
size: NA
DNA: TGTGCCAGCAGCCGTGACAGGGGAGGGACCGGGGAGCTGTTTTTT
CDR3: CASSRDRGGTGELFF

D: NA
length: 12
J: TRBJ2-2
V: TRBV28
size: NA
DNA: TGTGCCAGCAGCCTTATAACCGGGGAGCTGTTTTTT
CDR3: CASSLITGELFF

D: TRBD1
length: 15
J: TRBJ2-3
V: TRBV19
size: NA
DNA: TGTGCCAGTACCGGTCCGGGACAGGGATCAGATACGCAGTATTTT
CDR3: CASTGPGQGSDTQYF

D: TRBD1
length: 16
J: TRBJ1-4
V: TRBV3-1/TRBV3-2
size: NA
DNA: TGTGCCAGCAGCCCCCGGGACAGCCCAACTAATGAAAAACTGTTTTTT
CDR3: CASSPRDSPTNEKLFF

D: TRBD1
length: 14
J: TRBJ1-2
V: TRBV5-1
size: NA
DNA: TGCGCCAGCAGCCCCCGGACAGGCCTGTTAGGCTACACCTTC
CDR3: CASSPRTGLLGYTF

D: TRBD1
length: 21
J: TRBJ1-5
V: TRBV19
size: NA
DNA: TGTGCCAGTAGTATCCGTAGGGGACAGCGGGTGGGGACAGGGCGTAATCAGCCCCAGCATTTT
CDR3: CASSIRRGQRVGTGRNQPQHF

D: TRBD1
length: 14
J: TRBJ2-1
V: TRBV2
size: NA
DNA: TGTGCCACCCCGGGACAGGGTGTAGTAAATGAGCAGTTCTTC
CDR3: CATPGQGVVNEQFF

D: NA
length: 13
J: TRBJ2-7
V: TRBV19
size: NA
DNA: TGTGCCAGTAGTGGTCGGACAGCCTACGAGCAGTACTTC
CDR3: CASSGRTAYEQYF

D: TRBD1
length: 15
J: TRBJ1-2
V: TRBV13
size: NA
DNA: TGTGCCAGCAGCTTAGGCCAAGGTACAGGGGCCGGCTACACCTTC
CDR3: CASSLGQGTGAGYTF

D: TRBD1
length: 15
J: TRBJ2-7
V: TRBV7-7
size: NA
DNA: TGTGCCAGCAGCGCTGGGACAGGGGGCGCGTTCGAGCAGTACTTC
CDR3: CASSAGTGGAFEQYF

D: NA
length: 15
J: TRBJ2-3
V: TRBV5-1
size: once
DNA: TGCGCCAGCAGCCTTGAACAGGGTTCCGAAGATACGCAGTATTTT
CDR3: CASSLEQGSEDTQYF

D: TRBD1
length: 13
J: TRBJ1-2
V: TRBV27
size: NA
DNA: TGTGCCAGCAGTTGGGACAGGGATTTTGGCTACACCTTC
CDR3: CASSWDRDFGYTF

D: TRBD1
length: 15
J: TRBJ1-1
V: TRBV11-2
size: once
DNA: TGTGCCAGCAGCCCCCAGGGGGCTGCGAACACTGAAGCTTTCTTT
CDR3: CASSPQGAANTEAFF

D: TRBD1
length: 15
J: TRBJ2-7
V: TRBV6-5
size: NA
DNA: TGTGCCAGCACCCGGACAGGGAAAATGACCTACGAGCAGTACTTC
CDR3: CASTRTGKMTYEQYF

D: TRBD1
length: 19
J: TRBJ1-5
V: TRBV7-9
size: NA
DNA: TGTGCCAGCAGCTTAGGGCAGCCTAAGACAGGGGGCTTCAATCAGCCCCAGCATTTT
CDR3: CASSLGQPKTGGFNQPQHF

D: NA
length: 16
J: TRBJ1-2
V: TRBV4-2
size: NA
DNA: TGTGCCAGCAGCCAAGTACCAGGTAGAGCTAACTATGGCTACACCTTC
CDR3: CASSQVPGRANYGYTF

D: NA
length: 15
J: TRBJ1-2
V: TRBV14
size: NA
DNA: TGTGCCAGCAGCCAAGATCTGGGAGGGAATTATGGCTACACCTTC
CDR3: CASSQDLGGNYGYTF

D: NA
length: 15
J: TRBJ1-4
V: TRBV25-1
size: NA
DNA: TGTGCCAGCAGTGTATTGGACGGGGAGGATGAAAAACTGTTTTTT
CDR3: CASSVLDGEDEKLFF

D: TRBD2
length: 16
J: TRBJ2-1
V: TRBV18
size: NA
DNA: TGTGCCAGCTCACCCGGACTAGCGGGGGGGATGAATGAGCAGTTCTTC
CDR3: CASSPGLAGGMNEQFF

D: NA
length: 15
J: TRBJ2-2
V: TRBV19
size: few
DNA: TGTGCCAGTAAAAAGGGGACACAGAACACCGGGGAGCTGTTTTTT
CDR3: CASKKGTQNTGELFF

D: NA
length: 13
J: TRBJ1-6
V: TRBV30
size: once
DNA: TGTGCCTGGAGTCCGAGTGATAATTCACCCCTCCACTTT
CDR3: CAWSPSDNSPLHF

D: NA
length: 12
J: TRBJ1-1
V: TRBV29-1
size: NA
DNA: TGCAGCGTTGGAGATTGGGAGACTGAAGCTTTCTTT
CDR3: CSVGDWETEAFF

D: TRBD2
length: 13
J: TRBJ2-5
V: TRBV10-1
size: NA
DNA: TGCGCCAGCAGTGATAGCGGGAAAGAGACCCAGTACTTC
CDR3: CASSDSGKETQYF

D: TRBD2
length: 15
J: TRBJ2-5
V: TRBV9
size: NA
DNA: TGTGCCAGCAGCGTACGGGGGGTCGCCCAAGAGACCCAGTACTTC
CDR3: CASSVRGVAQETQYF

D: NA
length: 14
J: TRBJ1-2
V: TRBV7-9
size: few
DNA: TGTGCCAGCAGCGCGCCGGCGGTCCGCTATGGCTACACCTTC
CDR3: CASSAPAVRYGYTF

D: NA
length: 15
J: TRBJ1-4
V: TRBV18
size: NA
DNA: TGTGCCAGCTCACCAGAAGAGTTTCTTAATGAAAAACTGTTTTTT
CDR3: CASSPEEFLNEKLFF

D: NA
length: 15
J: TRBJ1-4
V: TRBV30
size: NA
DNA: TGTGCCTGGAGTGTACGAGATTTCACTAATGAAAAACTGTTTTTT
CDR3: CAWSVRDFTNEKLFF

D: TRBD1
length: 16
J: TRBJ1-5
V: TRBV5-4
size: NA
DNA: TGTGCCAGCAGCCCGGTCCCGGGACAGGGGAGTCAGCCCCAGCATTTT
CDR3: CASSPVPGQGSQPQHF

D: TRBD2
length: 12
J: TRBJ2-1
V: TRBV19
size: NA
DNA: TGTGCCAGTAGTATAGTGCGGGGGGAGCAGTTCTTC
CDR3: CASSIVRGEQFF

D: TRBD1
length: 18
J: TRBJ2-2
V: TRBV24-1
size: NA
DNA: TGTGCCACCAGTGATTTTCCATTACAGGGGGCTACCACCGGGGAGCTGTTTTTT
CDR3: CATSDFPLQGATTGELFF

D: TRBD2
length: 16
J: TRBJ2-7
V: TRBV5-6
size: NA
DNA: TGTGCCAGCAGCCTGGAGGGAGCGGGGGTGTCAAGCGAGCAGTACTTC
CDR3: CASSLEGAGVSSEQYF

D: TRBD1
length: 17
J: TRBJ1-1
V: TRBV15
size: once
DNA: TGTGCCACCAGCAGAGGAGCCCCCGGGACAGCGAACACTGAAGCTTTCTTT
CDR3: CATSRGAPGTANTEAFF

D: NA
length: 16
J: TRBJ2-1
V: TRBV7-8
size: NA
DNA: TGTGCCAGCAGTTATGACTCCTCTCTTTACTACAATGAGCAGTTCTTC
CDR3: CASSYDSSLYYNEQFF

D: TRBD1
length: 17
J: TRBJ2-5
V: TRBV30
size: NA
DNA: TGTGCCTGGAGTGCACCGGGACAGGGGGCGGTTGGAGAGACCCAGTACTTC
CDR3: CAWSAPGQGAVGETQYF

D: NA
length: 17
J: TRBJ2-3
V: TRBV24-1
size: NA
DNA: TGTGCCACCAGTGATTTGAGGGATAGCAGGGTCAAAGATACGCAGTATTTT
CDR3: CATSDLRDSRVKDTQYF

D: NA
length: 15
J: TRBJ1-6
V: TRBV11-2
size: NA
DNA: TGTGCCAGCAGCTTGAGAGGGGAGGGCAATTCACCCCTCCACTTT
CDR3: CASSLRGEGNSPLHF

D: NA
length: 13
J: TRBJ1-1
V: TRBV12-3/TRBV12-4
size: once
DNA: TGTGCCAGCACCCTGCCCCGTCGGACTGAAGCTTTCTTT
CDR3: CASTLPRRTEAFF

D: TRBD2
length: 15
J: TRBJ2-1
V: TRBV10-3
size: NA
DNA: TGTGCCATCAGCACTAGCGGAAGCTCCTACAATGAGCAGTTCTTC
CDR3: CAISTSGSSYNEQFF

D: NA
length: 16
J: TRBJ2-2
V: TRBV14
size: NA
DNA: TGTGCCAGCAGCCAAGTGGGGGGACCTAACACCGGGGAGCTGTTTTTT
CDR3: CASSQVGGPNTGELFF

D: NA
length: 14
J: TRBJ2-6
V: TRBV19
size: NA
DNA: TGTGCCAGTAGTGGACATATTGGGGCCAACGTCCTGACTTTC
CDR3: CASSGHIGANVLTF

D: NA
length: 15
J: TRBJ1-3
V: TRBV7-2
size: NA
DNA: TGTGCCAGCAGCTTAGTGGCGGGGGCTGGAAACACCATATATTTT
CDR3: CASSLVAGAGNTIYF

D: TRBD1
length: 14
J: TRBJ1-2
V: TRBV30
size: NA
DNA: TGTGCCTGGAGGCCTGGACAGGGCAACTATGGCTACACCTTC
CDR3: CAWRPGQGNYGYTF

D: NA
length: 14
J: TRBJ2-5
V: TRBV19
size: NA
DNA: TGTGCCAGTAGTATCGCAGGAGCGGGAGAGACCCAGTACTTC
CDR3: CASSIAGAGETQYF

D: NA
length: 12
J: TRBJ2-7
V: TRBV29-1
size: NA
DNA: TGCAGCGTTGTAGCTCCCGGCCGGGAGCAGTACTTC
CDR3: CSVVAPGREQYF

D: NA
length: 12
J: TRBJ1-1
V: TRBV12-3/TRBV12-4
size: NA
DNA: TGTGCCAGCAGTTTACTCGGGACTGAAGCTTTCTTT
CDR3: CASSLLGTEAFF

D: TRBD1
length: 16
J: TRBJ1-1
V: TRBV12-5
size: NA
DNA: TGTGCTAGTGGTCTATCAAGGACAGGAGGGAACACTGAAGCTTTCTTT
CDR3: CASGLSRTGGNTEAFF

D: TRBD1
length: 16
J: TRBJ2-2
V: TRBV27
size: NA
DNA: TGTGCCAGCAGTACAGGGGCCCTTCTGAACACCGGGGAGCTGTTTTTT
CDR3: CASSTGALLNTGELFF

D: NA
length: 12
J: TRBJ2-7
V: TRBV2
size: NA
DNA: TGTGCCAGCAGTGTGGACTTTTACGAGCAGTACTTC
CDR3: CASSVDFYEQYF